This T cell receptor beta chain is drawn from a study of blood T cell repertoires in COVID-19. The wider study: T cells, B-cell-depleted T cells, or PBMCs supplied cDNA or gDNA.

Some clones are missing from TCRdb's copy, which holds only in-frame ones; the method was immunoSEQ multiplex PCR. The data show nearly 250,000 clones, about 80% seen once. This CDR3 has 14 residues. Germline trimming cut 6 bases from V and 7 bases from J; bases unmatched to any gene: 5. Germline V CDR1 and CDR2: LGHDT, YNNKEL (reference sequence). The sequenced sample consisted of peripheral blood. V gene TRBV3-1 (or the pseudogene TRBV3-2) combines with J gene TRBJ1-4; 10 nucleotides agree with TRBD1. The receptor comes from an elderly woman with acute or convalescent COVID-19. For the CDR3, the DNA is TGTGCCAGCAGTTCCCGGGACAGGGGTGAAAAACTGTTTTTT. It codes for CASSSRDRGEKLFF.